This T cell receptor (beta chain) came from a study of technical replicates of blood from a handful of donors. Per germline, CDR1 SGDLS and CDR2 YYNGEE. The V gene lost 4 bases and the J gene lost 1 base, with 12 bases spanning the gap. The CDR3 has 14 residues. Profiled with immunoSEQ multiplex PCR; TCRdb holds only in-frame clones, not every one. The top ten hold around 0.22% of the sample, which has about 83,000 clones, around 95% seen once. This clonotype was sampled from a human donor in good health. Sequencing input: T cells isolated from PBMCs. The chain has TRBV9 and TRBJ2-7, with D hard to call. CDR3 amino acids: CASSPQVSSYEQYF. The CDR3 DNA reads TGTGCCAGCAGCCCTCAGGTTTCATCCTACGAGCAGTACTTC.